Here is one T cell receptor beta chain with its context. Its antigen is as yet unknown. The sample comes from a study of long-term antiretroviral therapy in people with HIV. Study-wide results and limits: Subsequent to ART, diversity was augmented yet persisted below that of transplant donor controls. Unavailable data included ART adherence, viral resistance and therapy changes (switches in treatment). All time points showed a repertoire dominated by clones expanded before ART.

The length of the CDR3 is 12 residues. Germline trimming cut 3 bases from V and 8 bases from J; bases unmatched to any gene: 4. Germline V gene lookup returns CDR1 GTSNPN and CDR2 SVGIG (reference sequence). Samples were assayed with immunoSEQ v3.0 at survey level. Sequencing was performed with immunoSEQ multiplex PCR; in TCRdb, only in-frame clones are kept and a portion is missing. Found here are tens of thousands of clones, about 79% of them singletons; the top ten hold 19%. Sequenced here: unsorted PBMCs, sampled 0.1 years before starting antiretroviral therapy. This clonotype was obtained from a man aged 18 to 29 with HIV. This chain joins TRBV30 and TRBJ1-1; the match to TRBD1 covers 9 bases. In DNA form, the CDR3 reads TGTGCCTGGAGCGGACAGGGGAGCGAAGCTTTCTTT. It specifies CAWSGQGSEAFF. The variable domain in full, with the rest retrieved from reference TRBV30 and TRBJ1-1, is SQTIHQWPATLVQPVGSPLSLECTVEGTSNPNLYWYRQAAGRGLQLLFYSVGIGQISSEVPQNLSASRPQDRQFILSSKKLLLSDSGFYLCAWSGQGSEAFFGQGTRLTVV.